This section outlines one T cell receptor beta chain sequence together with its context. Germline loops: CDR1 MGHRA, CDR2 YSYEKL. The CDR3 consists of 15 residues. Trimming removed 1 base from V and 5 bases from J; junction bases left unmatched: 5. These data come from a study of T-cell memory formation after mild COVID-19. TCRdb re-derived calls from the 5' RACE reads in MiXCR, one entry per CDR3 protein. The sample holds 65,000 to 100,000 distinct CDR3 sequences; around 13% are singletons and the top ten take around 41%. The TCR was taken from a man between 18 and 35 years old who had mild COVID-19 (a few samples of this study predate the infection). Cell type and time point are not known. The material sequenced was PBMCs or a T cell subset sorted from them (not recorded which). The chain couples TRBV4-1 to TRBJ2-1; 7 bases match TRBD2. DNA for the CDR3: TGCGCCAGCAGCCAAGTGTCAGGGAGGGACAATGAGCAGTTCTTC. Translation gives CASSQVSGRDNEQFF.